Below are 29 T cell receptor beta chains sequenced from a single sample in a study of cytomegalovirus exposure and HLA in healthy donors. In the PCR, 60 Vbeta and 13 Jbeta primers were used. The assay was immunoSEQ multiplex PCR, and TCRdb's table has in-frame clones only and misses some. Among 90,000 to 130,000 clones listed, approximately 80% were seen once. Sequenced: PBMCs. All receptors come from a woman aged 55-69 years in good health and CMV-seropositive.

Written as DNA, the CDR3 is TGCGCCAGCAGCCAAGATCGCGGGAGGGCCTCCGAGACCCAGTACTTC. This codes for CASSQDRGRASETQYF. This chain connects TRBV4-1 to TRBJ2-5; 9 nucleotides line up with TRBD2. J gave up 5 bases and V 0 bases, and 7 bases lay outside the gene matches. The CDR3 loop spans 16 amino acids. Germline V CDR1 and CDR2: MGHRA, YSYEKL.

This chain uses TRBV6-6 with TRBJ1-1; 8 bases line up with TRBD1. Germline lookup yields CDR1 MNHNY and CDR2 SVGAGI (reference sequence). The trim removed 2 bases at V and 3 bases at J, leaving 5 bases unmatched. The CDR3 is 15 amino acids. CDR3 sequence: CASSYARQGYTEAFF. Here the CDR3 DNA reads TGTGCCAGCAGTTACGCTCGACAGGGGTACACTGAAGCTTTCTTT.

The CDR3 coding sequence is TGTGCCAGTCTCCCCGCTCTATCGTCGGATGAGCAGTTCTTC. Its protein product is CASLPALSSDEQFF. The chain recombines TRBV19 with TRBJ2-1; D remains unclear. Germline V CDR1 and CDR2: LNHDA, SQIVND (reference sequence). The CDR3 sequence is 14 residues long. V lost 8 bases, J lost 8 bases, and 19 bases lay in between.

The genes are TRBV9 and TRBJ2-1, with D possibly TRBD2 on 5 matching bases. V was pared by 0 bases and J by 0 bases, with 7 bases between. Germline V gives CDR1 SGDLS, CDR2 YYNGEE. The CDR3 consists of 15 residues. DNA for the CDR3: TGTGCCAGCAGCGTAGGGGCGGGCTCCTACAATGAGCAGTTCTTC. Its protein product is CASSVGAGSYNEQFF.

This chain uses TRBV7-9 with TRBJ2-7, with 8 bases fitting TRBD2. V was clipped by 0 bases and J by 7 bases; unmatched bases: 11. The CDR3 runs to 16 residues. CDR1 is SEHNR, CDR2 FQNEAQ, per germline (reference sequence). The CDR3 loop is CASSLASGATGGEQYF. DNA of the CDR3: TGTGCCAGCAGCTTAGCCTCCGGGGCCACGGGGGGGGAGCAGTACTTC.

This chain links TRBV27 with TRBJ2-7; the match to TRBD2 covers 8 bases. Germline V gene lookup returns CDR1 MNHEY and CDR2 SMNVEV (reference sequence). V lost 0 bases and J lost 5; bases outside the gene matches: 3. This CDR3 is 14 amino acids long. The CDR3 nucleotides read TGTGCCAGCAGTTTATCCATTAGCGGGAACGAGCAGTACTTC. Translation gives CASSLSISGNEQYF.

This clone was found once. The chain couples TRBV7-9 to TRBJ2-7; 7 nucleotides match TRBD2. The V gene end was trimmed by 4 bases and the J gene end by 6 bases; junction bases not matched to a gene: 3. The CDR3 loop spans 12 amino acids. CDR1 is SEHNR and CDR2 is FQNEAQ in the germline V gene (reference sequence). CDR3 amino acids: CASSSREGEQYF. In nucleotides, the CDR3 is TGTGCCAGCAGCTCTAGGGAGGGCGAGCAGTACTTC.

As regards this clone: At one boundary the junction diverges from the germline segment, which might be a read error. This sequence joins TRBV7-9 and TRBJ1-5, with TRBD1 identical over 7 bases. The CDR3 spans 13 residues. Germline-derived CDR1 and CDR2 are SEHNR and FQNEAQ (reference sequence). The CDR3 protein is CSSSTQGRQPQHF. The CDR3, as DNA: TGTTCCAGCAGCACACAGGGGAGGCAGCCCCAGCATTTT.

The chain joins TRBV5-5 to TRBJ2-5; 9 nucleotides agree with TRBD1. Losses at the gene ends were 2 bases for V and 3 bases for J; bases not matched to a gene: 5. Germline V CDR1 and CDR2: SGHKS, YYEKEE (reference sequence). CDR3 size: 15 residues. The CDR3 bases are TGTGCCAGCAGCTTCCCAACAGGGGGCGAAGAGACCCAGTACTTC. Protein sequence: CASSFPTGGEETQYF.

This sequence joins TRBV10-1 and TRBJ2-7; perhaps TRBD2 as D (6 bases). This CDR3 region has 14 residues. Trimming took 5 bases from V and 0 from J, leaving 11 bases between them. CDR1 and CDR2 (germline): WNHNN, SYGVQD (reference sequence). Here the CDR3 reads CASSRDSASYEQYF. Here the CDR3 DNA reads TGCGCCAGCAGTAGGGACTCCGCCTCCTACGAGCAGTACTTC.

The rearrangement uses TRBV10-3 and TRBJ1-1, with D perhaps TRBD1 (5 bases). The germline CDR1 and CDR2 sequences are ENHRY and SYGVKD. The CDR3 has 14 residues. V dropped 7 bases and J dropped 1 base, with 13 bases sitting between them. The CDR3 reads CAITRRQQNTEAFF. CDR3 DNA sequence: TGTGCCATCACCCGCCGACAGCAGAACACTGAAGCTTTCTTT.

This clone has more than one count but fewer than ten. The chain has TRBV2 and TRBJ2-5; D gene unclear. The V gene lost 3 bases and the J gene lost 4 bases, with 9 bases spanning the gap. This CDR3 contains 13 residues. Germline V gene data show CDR1 as SNHLY and CDR2 as FYNNEI. CDR3 in amino acids: CASSDNNIETQYF. The CDR3 DNA reads as TGTGCCAGCAGTGACAACAACATAGAGACCCAGTACTTC.

V is TRBV7-2 and J is TRBJ1-2; no clear D gene. The CDR3 length is 15 residues. CDR1 and CDR2 from the germline V gene are SGHTA and FQGNSA. The ends were cut back, 5 bases at V and 2 bases at J, with 15 bases in the middle. Here the CDR3 reads CASSRLHSGNYGYTF. The CDR3 nucleotides read TGTGCCAGCAGCCGACTACATTCGGGGAACTATGGCTACACCTTC.

The gene calls are TRBV28 and TRBJ2-7, with 7 positions matching TRBD1. This CDR3 has 13 residues. V was pared by 3 bases and J by 4 bases, with 3 bases of the junction left unmatched. CDR1 is MDHEN and CDR2 is SYDVKM in the germline V gene. The CDR3 loop is CASSFRDRYEQYF. CDR3 in DNA: TGTGCCAGCAGTTTCCGGGACAGATACGAGCAGTACTTC.

This clone was seen only once. Mismatch with germline at one junction end may stem from a read error. The chain has TRBV10-3 and TRBJ1-1; the D gene is possibly TRBD1 (6 bases). The CDR3 covers 15 residues. Germline V gene data show CDR1 as ENHRY and CDR2 as SYGVKD. CDR3 amino acids: CASSYSWNRAETAFF. CDR3 nucleotide sequence: TGTGCCAGCAGTTACTCGTGGAACAGGGCTGAGACGGCTTTCTTT.

This chain joins TRBV4-1 and TRBJ1-2, with a tentative D call TRBD1 (6 bases). The germline V gene encodes CDR1 MGHRA and CDR2 YSYEKL. The length of the CDR3 is 14 residues. The V end lost 1 base, the J end lost 4 bases, and 10 bases lay between the germline ends. CDR3 residues: CASSQAQGPYGYTF. CDR3 coding DNA: TGCGCCAGCAGCCAAGCGCAGGGGCCCTATGGCTACACCTTC.

This clone has only one observation. V usage is TRBV27 and J usage is TRBJ2-5; 10 bases fit TRBD2. The DNA end is more similar to TRBJ2-7, so the J call may be wrong. CDR1 is MNHEY and CDR2 is SMNVEV in the germline V gene (reference sequence). CDR3 length: 14 amino acids. The CDR3 DNA is TGTGCCAGCCTTGGACTAGCGGTTGACTACGAGCAGTACTTC. It specifies CASLGLAVDYEQYF.

The rearrangement uses TRBV29-1 and TRBJ2-2, with 13 bases fitting TRBD2. Looked up from germline, CDR1 is SQVTM and CDR2 is ANQGSEA. The CDR3 extends over 14 amino acids. V trimming: 7 bases; J trimming: 5 bases; junction bases outside the gene matches: 4. CDR3 region: CSGKLAGGTGELFF. In DNA, the CDR3 is TGCAGCGGAAAACTAGCGGGAGGGACCGGGGAGCTGTTTTTT.

The chain couples TRBV7-2 to TRBJ1-2; D gene ambiguous. CDR3 length: 16 amino acids. V lost 1 base and J lost 0, with 12 bases in between. Germline V gene lookup returns CDR1 SGHTA and CDR2 FQGNSA. As DNA, the CDR3 is TGTGCCAGCAGCTTAGGAGTGAGCGGGACTAACTATGGCTACACCTTC. It yields the protein CASSLGVSGTNYGYTF.

This clone has a single count. The rearrangement joins TRBV7-2 to TRBJ1-4, with D possibly matching TRBD1 (5 bases). V was clipped by 1 base and J by 8 bases, with 5 bases between them. The CDR3 contains 12 residues. CDR1 and CDR2 from the germline V gene are SGHTA and FQGNSA. CDR3 loop: CASSLDREKLFF. DNA of the CDR3: TGTGCCAGCAGCTTAGACAGGGAAAAACTGTTTTTT.

The V gene is TRBV28, the J gene TRBJ2-1; 12 bases agree with TRBD2. CDR3 length: 15 residues. Per germline, CDR1 MDHEN and CDR2 SYDVKM. V was clipped by 8 bases and J by 6 bases; unmatched bases: 8. Here the CDR3 reads CASQFGLAGRNEQFF. CDR3 in DNA: TGTGCCAGCCAGTTTGGACTAGCGGGACGCAATGAGCAGTTCTTC.

This clone was detected only a few times. V and J are TRBV27 and TRBJ1-1, with unresolved D. Germline loops: CDR1 MNHEY, CDR2 SMNVEV (reference sequence). Trimming took 11 bases from V and 0 from J, leaving 13 bases between them. The CDR3 consists of 13 residues. This chain's CDR3 is CAVRGGMNTEAFF. The CDR3 DNA is TGTGCCGTTCGAGGCGGGATGAACACTGAAGCTTTCTTT.

The chain carries TRBV18 and TRBJ2-7, with TRBD2 identical over 9 bases. The CDR3 covers 16 residues. The germline V gene encodes CDR1 KGHSH and CDR2 LQKENI. V was pared by 0 bases and J by 4 bases, with 7 bases of the junction left unmatched. CDR3 coding DNA: TGTGCCAGCTCACCACCCCTAACTAGCGGGTGGTACGAGCAGTACTTC. This codes for CASSPPLTSGWYEQYF.

The J gene is TRBJ2-1, the V gene TRBV10-3; 15 positions agree with TRBD2. V was pared by 5 bases and J by 5 bases, with 13 bases of the junction left unmatched. This CDR3 spans 19 amino acids. Germline-derived CDR1 and CDR2 are ENHRY and SYGVKD. This CDR3 is CAISWPESGTSGRNNEQFF. CDR3 DNA sequence: TGTGCCATCAGTTGGCCCGAGAGTGGGACTAGCGGGAGGAACAATGAGCAGTTCTTC.

The genes are TRBV6-1 and TRBJ2-7; 8 bases are a match to TRBD2. The CDR3 is made up of 14 amino acids. V lost 7 bases, J lost 4 bases, and 9 bases stayed unmatched. The germline V gene has CDR1 MNHNS and CDR2 SASEGT. Here the CDR3 reads CASILREDWYEQYF. CDR3 nucleotides: TGTGCCAGCATTTTGCGGGAGGATTGGTACGAGCAGTACTTC.

The rearrangement uses TRBV6-5 and TRBJ1-2; TRBD1 agrees at 8 bases. Unmatched junction bases numbered 9, after V lost 8 bases and J lost 7 bases. The germline V gene has CDR1 MNHEY and CDR2 SVGAGI. The CDR3 is 13 residues long. The CDR3 loop is CASLAGGSRGYTF. Written as DNA, the CDR3 is TGTGCCAGCTTGGCAGGGGGCTCTCGTGGCTACACCTTC.

The sample holds a few counts of this clone. The chain links TRBV19 to TRBJ1-1; 9 nucleotides match TRBD1. The CDR3 spans 16 residues. Germline CDR1 LNHDA, CDR2 SQIVND (reference sequence). Trimming removed 7 bases from V and 2 bases from J; junction bases left unmatched: 11. CDR3 sequence reads: CASKGQGLLFNTEAFF. CDR3 nucleotide sequence: TGTGCCAGTAAGGGACAGGGCCTTCTCTTTAACACTGAAGCTTTCTTT.

In this sample, this clone turned up a few times. J is TRBJ2-7 and V is TRBV27; D unresolved. CDR3 length equals 14 residues. The V end lost 8 bases, the J end lost 2 bases, and 16 bases lay between the germline ends. Germline CDR1 is MNHEY and CDR2 is SMNVEV (reference sequence). The chain's CDR3 is CASGYRQSTYEQYF. CDR3 nucleotide sequence: TGTGCCAGCGGGTACAGACAATCCACCTACGAGCAGTACTTC.

This clone appeared a few times. The chain combines TRBV27 with TRBJ2-3; 8 nucleotides align to TRBD1. Germline assignment: CDR1 MNHEY and CDR2 SMNVEV (reference sequence). The CDR3 length is 13 residues. V shed 10 bases and J 3 bases; nucleotides not matched to a gene: 6. CDR3 region: CATKQGATDTQYF. The DNA for the CDR3 is TGTGCCACCAAGCAGGGGGCTACAGATACGCAGTATTTT.